This is a list of T cell receptor beta chains from one sample in a study of shared T cell receptors in the human thymus. Only in-frame clones appear in the TCRdb table, and some are missing; sequencing was by immunoSEQ multiplex PCR. Of about 710,000 clones in the sample, about 89% are singletons; the top ten hold 0.0094%. The data were also submitted as part of a second study, on human thymus T cells.

Sequences were obtained from thymocytes. These receptor sequences come from a boy less than two years old with a congenital heart defect. CDR3s include the opening cysteine and the closing phenylalanine or tryptophan. Each record gives: V gene, clone size, D gene, J gene, CDR3 protein, CDR3 DNA. D genes are given only for firm matches. Clone size, where shown, is once, few, many, or a class for clones that have expanded.

TRBV6-1	.	TRBD1	TRBJ1-1	CASSGTGQVTEAFF	TGTGCCAGCAGTGGGACAGGGCAGGTCACTGAAGCTTTCTTT
TRBV5-1	.	TRBD2	TRBJ2-1	CASSRRGTSGNNEQFF	TGCGCCAGCAGCCGGCGGGGGACTAGCGGTAACAATGAGCAGTTCTTC
TRBV19	.	.	TRBJ1-2	CASSRQPPYGYTF	TGTGCCAGTAGCAGACAGCCACCCTATGGCTACACCTTC
TRBV14	.	TRBD1	TRBJ2-7	CASSQDPLGTGDYEQYF	TGTGCCAGCAGCCAAGATCCTCTGGGGACAGGGGACTACGAGCAGTACTTC
TRBV19	.	.	TRBJ1-1	CASSIMGGMNTEAFF	TGTGCCAGTAGTATCATGGGGGGGATGAACACTGAAGCTTTCTTT
TRBV7-9	.	TRBD2	TRBJ2-5	CASRGGGVTQYF	TGTGCCAGCAGGGGTGGGGGGGTGACCCAGTACTTC
TRBV27	few	TRBD1	TRBJ2-1	CASSSPRRGTGSSYNEQFF	TGTGCCAGCAGTTCCCCCCGCCGAGGGACAGGGAGCTCCTACAATGAGCAGTTCTTC
TRBV4-2	.	TRBD2	TRBJ2-1	CASSHSSRGGRGNEQFF	TGTGCCAGCAGCCACTCCTCTCGGGGGGGTCGTGGGAATGAGCAGTTCTTC
TRBV7-9	once	TRBD1	TRBJ2-7	CASRPGQKKYEQYF	TGTGCCAGCAGACCGGGACAGAAAAAATACGAGCAGTACTTC
TRBV18	.	.	TRBJ2-4	CASSEMDWTGENIQYF	TGTGCCAGCTCAGAAATGGACTGGACTGGCGAAAACATTCAGTACTTC
TRBV19	few	.	TRBJ2-7	CASSTDTYPQYF	TGTGCCAGTAGTACTGACACCTACCCGCAGTACTTC
TRBV28	.	.	TRBJ1-1	CASRQVKNTEAFF	TGTGCCAGCAGACAGGTTAAGAACACTGAAGCTTTCTTT
TRBV1	.	.	TRBJ2-1	CTSSQREGPYNEQFF	TGCACCAGCAGCCAGCGGGAGGGCCCCTACAATGAGCAGTTCTTC
TRBV4-3	.	TRBD2	TRBJ2-3	CASSQKRSGTTSTDTQYF	TGCGCCAGCAGCCAAAAAAGAAGCGGGACGACTAGCACAGATACGCAGTATTTT
TRBV28	.	.	TRBJ1-5	CASSLCSGPPFAGPRGNQPQHF	TGTGCCAGCAGTTTATGCTCTGGACCCCCCTTTGCGGGACCCCGAGGCAATCAGCCCCAGCATTTT
TRBV7-2	.	.	TRBJ1-1	CASSLGTGLYTEAFF	TGTGCCAGCAGCTTAGGAACAGGCCTATACACTGAAGCTTTCTTT
TRBV7-9	.	TRBD1	TRBJ2-1	CASSGTGLQPSSYNEQFF	TGTGCCAGCAGTGGGACAGGACTTCAGCCGAGCTCCTACAATGAGCAGTTCTTC
TRBV30	.	TRBD2	TRBJ2-1	CAWRHIGPGGGEQFF	TGTGCCTGGAGACATATAGGCCCGGGGGGTGGTGAGCAGTTCTTC
TRBV4-1	.	TRBD1	TRBJ1-4	CASSQDRAGGNEKLFF	TGCGCCAGCAGCCAAGATCGGGCAGGGGGTAATGAAAAACTGTTTTTT
TRBV5-1	.	TRBD1	TRBJ1-6	CASSSQGVNAVSPLHF	TGCGCCAGCAGCTCACAGGGGGTGAACGCGGTTTCACCCCTCCACTTT
TRBV28	.	TRBD1	TRBJ2-3	CASLTGTGGTDTQYF	TGTGCCAGCCTAACCGGGACAGGGGGCACAGATACGCAGTATTTT
TRBV5-1	.	.	TRBJ1-4	CASSASWLTGINEKLFF	TGCGCCAGCAGTGCCTCGTGGTTGACAGGAATAAATGAAAAACTGTTTTTT
TRBV25-1	.	.	TRBJ2-1	CASRQGYNEQFF	TGTGCCAGCAGGCAGGGTTACAATGAGCAGTTCTTC
TRBV28	.	.	TRBJ1-5	CASSLYRGHQPQHF	TGTGCCAGCAGTTTGTACAGAGGGCATCAGCCCCAGCATTTT
TRBV28	.	.	TRBJ1-1	CAAWGENTEAFF	TGTGCTGCTTGGGGGGAGAACACTGAAGCTTTCTTT
TRBV5-1	.	TRBD2	TRBJ2-1	CASSLGLAGVEQFF	TGCGCCAGCAGCTTGGGACTAGCGGGAGTTGAGCAGTTCTTC
TRBV19	.	.	TRBJ2-2	CASSIAGVIGELFF	TGTGCCAGTAGTATAGCAGGTGTTATTGGGGAGCTGTTTTTT
TRBV27	.	TRBD1	TRBJ1-2	CASTKDRGGGYTF	TGTGCCAGCACCAAGGACAGGGGGGGTGGCTACACCTTC
TRBV18	.	TRBD2	TRBJ2-1	CASSPLGAKSGRVNEQFF	TGTGCCAGCTCACCATTGGGGGCGAAAAGCGGGAGGGTCAATGAGCAGTTCTTC
TRBV29-1	.	.	TRBJ2-3	CSVEIDRGAGSTDTQYF	TGCAGCGTTGAAATCGATCGGGGGGCAGGGAGCACAGATACGCAGTATTTT
TRBV9	.	.	TRBJ1-2	CASSVGTEINYGYTF	TGTGCCAGCAGCGTAGGGACAGAAATTAACTATGGCTACACCTTC
TRBV19	.	TRBD1	TRBJ1-2	CASSSPSTTGHYGYTF	TGTGCCAGTAGTTCGCCCTCAACGACAGGGCACTATGGCTACACCTTC
TRBV10-3	.	TRBD2	TRBJ2-1	CAISESEREGLYNEQFF	TGTGCCATCAGTGAGTCAGAGCGGGAGGGCCTTTACAATGAGCAGTTCTTC
TRBV18	.	.	TRBJ1-5	CASSPGRDINQPQHF	TGTGCCAGCTCACCAGGAAGGGACATTAATCAGCCCCAGCATTTT
TRBV5-6	.	.	TRBJ2-1	CASSDPRGSLLYNEQFF	TGTGCCAGCAGCGACCCCAGAGGAAGCCTTCTCTACAATGAGCAGTTCTTC
TRBV5-1	.	TRBD1	TRBJ1-1	CASSLERQGALMNTEAFF	TGCGCCAGCAGCTTGGAAAGGCAGGGGGCCCTAATGAACACTGAAGCTTTCTTT
TRBV10-3	few	TRBD1	TRBJ1-3	CATQGQITGNTIYF	TGTGCCACCCAGGGACAGATCACTGGAAACACCATATATTTT
TRBV14	.	TRBD1	TRBJ1-3	CASSTDNRGKGNTIYF	TGTGCCAGCAGCACGGACAACAGGGGTAAAGGAAACACCATATATTTT
TRBV15	.	.	TRBJ2-2	CATSRVNSLTGELFF	TGTGCCACCAGCAGAGTTAACAGTTTGACCGGGGAGCTGTTTTTT
TRBV7-8	once	TRBD2	TRBJ2-3	CASRPSSGGTDTQYF	TGTGCCAGCAGACCATCTAGCGGGGGGACAGATACGCAGTATTTT
TRBV7-8	.	TRBD2	TRBJ2-3	CASSHGPSGGGDTQYF	TGTGCCAGCAGCCACGGCCCTAGTGGCGGGGGAGATACGCAGTATTTT
TRBV30	.	.	TRBJ1-4	CAWSVRNGNEKLFF	TGTGCCTGGAGTGTACGGAACGGGAATGAAAAACTGTTTTTT
TRBV5-6	.	.	TRBJ2-7	CASSRTDGAYEQYF	TGTGCCAGCAGCCGTACAGACGGTGCCTACGAGCAGTACTTC
TRBV7-2	.	TRBD1	TRBJ2-7	CASSLEPTGIPYSSYEQYF	TGTGCCAGCAGCTTAGAGCCGACAGGGATCCCCTACAGCTCCTACGAGCAGTACTTC
TRBV28	.	TRBD2	TRBJ2-1	CASSQPGLVYEQFF	TGTGCCAGCAGCCAACCGGGACTAGTCTATGAGCAGTTCTTC
TRBV28	.	.	TRBJ1-5	CASRPYSGPQHF	TGTGCCAGCAGACCCTACTCAGGGCCCCAGCATTTT
TRBV7-6	.	TRBD2	TRBJ2-5	CASSSGTSIGETQYF	TGTGCCAGCAGCTCCGGGACTAGCATCGGAGAGACCCAGTACTTC
TRBV4-3	.	TRBD1	TRBJ1-2	CASSQDHKTGEHYGYTF	TGCGCCAGCAGCCAAGACCACAAGACAGGGGAACACTATGGCTACACCTTC
TRBV7-2	.	.	TRBJ2-7	CASSSRPQRTAGYEQYF	TGTGCCAGCAGCTCAAGGCCCCAGAGGACAGCTGGCTACGAGCAGTACTTC